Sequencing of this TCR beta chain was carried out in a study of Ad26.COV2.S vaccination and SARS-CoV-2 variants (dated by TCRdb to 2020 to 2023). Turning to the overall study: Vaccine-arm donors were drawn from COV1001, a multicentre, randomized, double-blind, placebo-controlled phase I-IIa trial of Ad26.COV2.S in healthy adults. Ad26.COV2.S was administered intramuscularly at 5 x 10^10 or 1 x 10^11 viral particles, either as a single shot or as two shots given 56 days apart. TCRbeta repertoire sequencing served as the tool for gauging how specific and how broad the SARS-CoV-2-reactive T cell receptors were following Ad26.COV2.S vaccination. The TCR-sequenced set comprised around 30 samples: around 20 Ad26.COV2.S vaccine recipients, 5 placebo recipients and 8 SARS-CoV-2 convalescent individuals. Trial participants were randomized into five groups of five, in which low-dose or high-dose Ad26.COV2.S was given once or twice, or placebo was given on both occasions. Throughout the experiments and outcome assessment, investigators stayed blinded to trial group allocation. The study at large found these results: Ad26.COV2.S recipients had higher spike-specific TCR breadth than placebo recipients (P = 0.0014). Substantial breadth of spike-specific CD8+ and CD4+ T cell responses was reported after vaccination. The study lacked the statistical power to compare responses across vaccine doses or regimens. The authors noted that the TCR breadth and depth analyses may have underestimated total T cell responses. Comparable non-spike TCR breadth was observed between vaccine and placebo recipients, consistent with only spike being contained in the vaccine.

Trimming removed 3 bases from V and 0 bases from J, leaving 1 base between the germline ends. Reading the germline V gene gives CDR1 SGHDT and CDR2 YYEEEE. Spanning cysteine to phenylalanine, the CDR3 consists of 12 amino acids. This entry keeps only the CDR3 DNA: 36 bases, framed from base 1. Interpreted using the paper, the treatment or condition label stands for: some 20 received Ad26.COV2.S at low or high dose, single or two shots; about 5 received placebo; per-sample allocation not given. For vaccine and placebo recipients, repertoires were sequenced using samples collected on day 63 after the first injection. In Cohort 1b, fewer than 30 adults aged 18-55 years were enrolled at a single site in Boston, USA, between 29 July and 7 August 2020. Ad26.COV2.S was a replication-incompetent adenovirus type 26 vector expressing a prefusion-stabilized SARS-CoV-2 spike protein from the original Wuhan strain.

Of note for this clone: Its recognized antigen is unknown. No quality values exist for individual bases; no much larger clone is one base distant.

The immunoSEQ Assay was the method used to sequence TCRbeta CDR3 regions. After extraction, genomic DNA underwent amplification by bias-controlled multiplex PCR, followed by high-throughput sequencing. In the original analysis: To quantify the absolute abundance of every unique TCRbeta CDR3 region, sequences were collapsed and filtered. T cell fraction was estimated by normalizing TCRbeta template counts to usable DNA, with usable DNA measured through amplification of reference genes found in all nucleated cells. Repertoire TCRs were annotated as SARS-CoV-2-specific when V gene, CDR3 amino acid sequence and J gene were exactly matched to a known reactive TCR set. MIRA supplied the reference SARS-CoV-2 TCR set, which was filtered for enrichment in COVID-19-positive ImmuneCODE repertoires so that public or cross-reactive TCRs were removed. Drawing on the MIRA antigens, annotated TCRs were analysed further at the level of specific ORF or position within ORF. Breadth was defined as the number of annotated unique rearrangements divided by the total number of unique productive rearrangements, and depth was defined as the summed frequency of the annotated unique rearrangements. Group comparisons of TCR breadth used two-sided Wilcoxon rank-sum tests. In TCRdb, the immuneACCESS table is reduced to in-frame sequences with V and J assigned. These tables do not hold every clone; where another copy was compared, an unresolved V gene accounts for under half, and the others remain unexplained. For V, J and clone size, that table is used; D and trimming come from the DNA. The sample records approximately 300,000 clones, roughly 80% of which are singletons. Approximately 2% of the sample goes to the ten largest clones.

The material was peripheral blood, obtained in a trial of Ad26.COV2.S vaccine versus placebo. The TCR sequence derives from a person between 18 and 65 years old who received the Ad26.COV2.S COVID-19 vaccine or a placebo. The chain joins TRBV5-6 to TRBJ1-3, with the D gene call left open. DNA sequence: TGTGCCAGCAGCTACTCTGGAAACACCATATATTTT. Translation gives CASSYSGNTIYF. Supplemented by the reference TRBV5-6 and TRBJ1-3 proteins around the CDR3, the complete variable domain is DAGVTQSPTHLIKTRGQQVTLRCSPKSGHDTVSWYQQALGQGPQFIFQYYEEEERQRGNFPDRFSGHQFPNYSSELNVNALLLGDSALYLCASSYSGNTIYFGEGSWLTVV.